This record concerns one TCR beta chain sequence. This clone came up a few times. Its recognized antigen is unknown. Per-base qualities were not stored, and no clone one base away is much larger. The cohort was made up of approximately 700 healthy bone marrow donors. All cohort members were sampled while nominally healthy, although unrecorded immune exposures were likely present. The donor tested CMV seronegative and was one of the 352 seronegative cohort members. Every donor gave a peripheral blood sample, and the peripheral blood mononuclear cells from that sample were used for TCR beta sequencing. The Qiagen DNeasy Blood Extraction Kit was used to extract genomic DNA from the blood cell samples. The sample originates from a study of cytomegalovirus exposure and HLA in healthy donors (TCRdb year 2017). Study-level background: An earlier analysis of several hundred of the donors reported 250 to 300 Gb of sequence data and some 120 million unique TCR beta sequences from 150 million to 200 million T cells. Rather than using new phenotypic data, the later analysis identified candidate immune exposures from TCR beta sequences and from how often those sequences occurred across donors. On average, around 240,000 unique TCR beta nucleotide sequences were sequenced per donor among 398 genotyped donors of the cohort, with roughly a sixth of those sequences being non-productive. Besides the first cohort of 666 subjects, a separate validation cohort made up of roughly 120 different subjects was used. Every repertoire in the discovery cohort had been generated on one and the same sequencing platform. Of the roughly 400 genotyped donors, about 80% fell in the genetic ancestry cluster associated with self-reported Caucasian donors. A later genetic analysis used genome-wide SNP genotypes for about three fifths of the 666 donors, treating that subset as a discovery cohort. To predict cytomegalovirus infection status, the study brought together high-throughput TCR immunosequencing, statistical association of individual TCRs with disease status, and machine learning. In an earlier analysis of roughly 600 of the donors, high-throughput TCR beta sequencing was used to judge whether each TCR beta V gene segment behaved as functional or pseudogenic. Roughly five DR-DQ haplotypes were handled as single units for association and clustering because linkage in the cohort was strong. Class I and class II HLA loci were covered by the typing at four-digit resolution. Alongside the repertoire data, information on donor age, sex, ethnicity and CMV serostatus was compiled. An early release that covered about 640 HLA-typed donors contained about 300 gigabases of sequencing data and tens of millions of unique TCR sequences. The number of donors typed differed by locus, with roughly 629-640 for A, B, C, DRB1 and DQB1, over 500 for DQA1, 600 to 610 for DPA1, and some 440 for DPB1. Using immunosequencing, the study profiled T cell repertoires from around 680 subjects and related those repertoires to cytomegalovirus serostatus. The study was designed to test whether signatures of past pathogen exposure could be identified by cataloging public T cell receptors. A later analysis re-examined previously published TCR beta repertoires from about 670 donors and added high-resolution HLA genotyping to investigate patterns of TCR occurrence. Broad study findings and their caveats: Cytomegalovirus status was reported to be diagnosed by the classifier with high specificity and sensitivity in both the original and validation cohorts. Because HLA typing was unavailable for some donors at each locus, only the typed subset was used in association tests. According to the authors, the approach could potentially be generalized to other disease states and immunological phenotypes. A later analysis found that TCR association rates varied across HLA loci, with DRB1 alleles showing the most associated TCRs and HLA-C alleles the fewest. The sequencing pipeline was judged likely to have produced a cluster of highly shared sequence variants as a technical artifact. Only TCR beta chains were sequenced in this cohort, and the absence of alpha or paired-chain data limited detectable features. Three of the identified cytomegalovirus-associated TCR beta chains were confirmed in vitro to be specific for cytomegalovirus antigens. Compared with equally common non-associated chains, HLA-associated TCR beta chains in a later analysis were more clonally expanded and had lower generation probabilities. Most TCR sequences were seen in very few donors, while some public TCRs were found in many individuals. When HLA alleles, especially DR and DQ, strongly co-occurred, attributing TCR associations to individual alleles was difficult. In an earlier analysis of fewer than 750 of the donors, most TCR beta V segments were observed in productive rearrangements about 87% or about 30% of the time, broadly matching IMGT annotations. A later genetic analysis associated a missense DCLRE1C variant with V-gene and J-gene trimming of TCR beta chains, and an independent cohort replicated the association. Some IMGT-functional V segments, including TRBV6-2 and TRBV6-3, could not be distinguished by the 87-base-pair reads and were therefore excluded. A later analysis found that most CMV-associated TCR beta chains appeared HLA-restricted, with HLA associations seemingly driven largely by CMV exposure. A further reported finding was that TCR beta sequences accurately predicted the HLA-A and HLA-B alleles for most subjects in the first cohort. In a later analysis, over 15,000 TCR beta sequences were associated with specific HLA alleles at a false discovery rate of 0.05. According to a later genetic analysis, donors in an Asian-associated ancestry cluster had fewer N-insertions in productive TCRs than the roughly 700-donor mean. The study listed approximately 150 TCR beta chains as associated with cytomegalovirus. Correlated functional status among segregating V segments might be attributable to linkage disequilibrium, but an unknown experimental factor could not be ruled out. In a later analysis, several top co-occurrence clusters were reported to appear linked to parvovirus B19, influenza, CMV and Epstein-Barr virus. Roughly uniform sequencing depth across donors was assumed in presence/absence analyses, although this assumption may not hold. Because counts were too low, 15 to 20 rarely observed V segments, including chromosome 9 orphons, were left out of the earlier analysis of about 620 of the donors. Immune exposure information for the cohort was limited to CMV serostatus.

Libraries were made using the immunoSEQ multiplex PCR assay. For the multiplex PCR, a mixture combining 60 forward primers for TCR Vbeta segments and 13 reverse primers for TCR Jbeta segments was used. The CDR3 region of rearranged TCR beta genes was amplified from genomic DNA with a multiplex PCR assay. Amplified TCR beta libraries were sequenced as 87-base-pair reads on the Illumina HiSeq System. Turning to the authors' computational methods: A later analysis tallied roughly 80 million unique TCR beta chains across the 666 repertoires, and around 12 million of those chains were shared by two or more donors. Raw reads were error-corrected and collapsed into unique sequences with a nearest-neighbor algorithm that merged closely related sequences to remove PCR and sequencing errors. To assign V, D and J gene segments, CDR3 sequences were aligned to IMGT reference sequences. For a sequence to be retained, a match of at least six nucleotides to both a V gene segment and a J gene segment was required. Rearrangements were classified as productive when the CDR3 lacked stop codons and remained in frame with V and J, and all other rearrangements were classified as non-productive. CDR3 was defined by IMGT convention, running from the second conserved V-encoded cysteine to the conserved J-encoded phenylalanine. The earlier analysis of 587 of the donors excluded any sequence lacking an unambiguous match to a single V gene segment. An earlier analysis of some 500 of the donors classified V segments as functional when productive rearrangements were above 56.7% and as segregating when the standard deviation between donors was above 5%. To diagnose cytomegalovirus status from the catalog of TCR beta chain sequences, a statistical classification framework was built. In a later analysis, TCR nucleotide sequences were compared against IMGT/GENE-DB human TR gene sequences so that V and J genes could be assigned. In a later analysis, CDR3 sequences and most-parsimonious VDJ recombination scenarios were assigned using the TCRdist pipeline. A later analysis defined each TCR beta chain by its CDR3 amino acid sequence plus V-gene family, and excluded reads lacking a unique V-gene family. As a way to deal with suspected cross-contamination and a sequencing artifact, a later analysis dropped more than 500 nucleotide sequences that were highly shared and had low generation probability. In a later analysis, a clonal expansion index for each public chain was calculated from normalized within-repertoire ranks of inferred template counts. A later analysis computed generation probabilities with a VDJ recombination model fitted to out-of-frame rearrangements, and checked the results against IGoR. In a later analysis, TCR-TCR, TCR-HLA and TCR-CMV co-occurrence was scored with hypergeometric tests, and a repertoire-size bias correction was applied to TCR pairs. A later analysis estimated false discovery rates by permuting HLA or CMV assignments 20 times. In a later analysis, co-occurring TCRs were grouped using DBSCAN, and TCRdist sequence similarity was added for clustering within HLA-allele-positive subsets. For co-occurrence clustering, repertoires with fewer than 30,000 or more than 120,000 public chains were excluded, along with 5 or 6 repertoires with anomalous nucleotide sharing. TCRdb holds this immuneACCESS table with in-frame rearrangements only. Some clones are missing; in checked studies, unresolved V genes explain under half, and the rest has no known cause. Clone size and the V and J calls come from that table; the DNA yielded D and trimming. The sample data list 150,000 to 250,000 clones, and 70% to 85% of these were observed just once. Approximately 0.092% of the sample goes to the ten largest clones.

Trimming at the junction amounts to 2 bases on V and 4 bases on J, and the germline ends lie 19 bases apart. Based on the germline V gene (reference sequence), the CDR1 and CDR2 sequences are SGHAT and FQDESV. The cysteine opens and the phenylalanine closes a CDR3 of 17 amino acids. CDR3 DNA only is kept here, 51 bases in frame from base 1. This sequence was found in a boy between 2 and 10 years old in good health and CMV-seronegative. Rearrangement joined TRBV11-1 to TRBJ2-3, with a tentative D gene TRBD1 over 6 matching bases. Material: PBMCs. DNA sequence: TGTGCCAGCAGCTTACCCCCCCACAGGGAAGGGTCAGATACGCAGTATTTT. It encodes CASSLPPHREGSDTQYF. The reference TRBV11-1 and TRBJ2-3 proteins fill in what lies around the CDR3, so the full variable domain reads EAEVAQSPRYKITEKSQAVAFWCDPISGHATLYWYRQILGQGPELLVQFQDESVVDDSQLPKDRFSAERLKGVDSTLKIQPAELGDSAMYLCASSLPPHREGSDTQYFGPGTRLTVL.